The 20 T cell receptor beta chains given below trace back to one sample, sequenced in a study of identical twins. TCRdb used MiXCR to reprocess the 5' RACE reads, holding one entry per CDR3 protein. This sample carries fewer than 350,000 distinct CDR3 sequences, roughly 8.6% of them seen once, and the ten largest clones take over 2%. In addition, the sample was reused for a study of yellow fever vaccine responses in identical twins.

Sequenced material: memory (CD45RO+) T cells sorted from blood. The source of these receptors is a young woman in good health.

This clonotype has ten or more counts. The V and J genes are TRBV10-1 and TRBJ2-3, with D possibly matching TRBD1 (6 bases). Germline assignment: CDR1 WNHNN and CDR2 SYGVQD (reference sequence). V gave up 5 bases and J gave up 2 bases, with 14 bases separating them. This CDR3 is built from 15 residues. CDR3: CASSQGKKNTDTQYF. DNA of the CDR3: TGCGCCAGCAGTCAGGGGAAGAAAAACACAGATACGCAGTATTTT.

This clonotype was picked up a small number of times. The chain uses TRBV25-1 and TRBJ2-3; D is ambiguous. V was shortened by 3 bases and J by 0 bases, with 13 bases between the two germline ends. From germline, CDR1 is MGHDK and CDR2 SYGVNS. This CDR3 is built from 16 residues. The CDR3 nucleotides read TGTGCCAGCAGTGACAGGCGAACCACTAGCACAGATACGCAGTATTTT. Its translation: CASSDRRTTSTDTQYF.

This sequence joins TRBV20-1 and TRBJ2-1; the D is unclear. CDR3 length: 11 amino acids. Germline V gives CDR1 DFQATT, CDR2 SNEGSKA (reference sequence). Trimming left V 0 bases short and J 8 bases short, with 5 bases between. This CDR3 reads CSARDPHEQFF. The DNA of the CDR3 is TGCAGTGCTAGAGATCCTCATGAGCAGTTCTTC.

This clonotype was detected only a few times. V usage is TRBV12-3 or TRBV12-4 and J usage is TRBJ2-1; 7 bases map to TRBD2. The CDR3 has 15 residues. Trimming took 6 bases from V and 9 from J; bases not matched to a gene: 14. CDR3 in amino acids: CASSYGLGAFGEQFF. CDR3 in DNA: TGTGCCAGCAGCTATGGACTAGGGGCGTTTGGTGAGCAGTTCTTC.

In this sample, this clonotype turned up many times. The gene calls are TRBV12-3 or TRBV12-4 and TRBJ2-1; tentatively, D is TRBD1 or TRBD2 (5 bases each). The CDR3 covers 16 residues. Trimming removed 1 base at V and 0 bases at J, with 10 bases between. The CDR3 is CASSLVSGSSYNEQFF. CDR3 coding DNA: TGTGCCAGCAGTTTAGTTTCAGGGAGCTCCTACAATGAGCAGTTCTTC.

The chain links TRBV2 to TRBJ2-3, with 9 positions matching TRBD1. V was pared by 7 bases and J by 2 bases, with 10 bases of the junction left unmatched. This CDR3 spans 16 amino acids. In germline, CDR1 is SNHLY, CDR2 FYNNEI. CDR3 region: CASKRDRANPTDTQYF. The CDR3 DNA reads TGTGCCAGCAAACGGGACAGGGCGAACCCCACAGATACGCAGTATTTT. Drawing the rest from reference TRBV2 and TRBJ2-3, the complete variable domain is EPEVTQTPSHQVTQMGQEVILRCVPISNHLYFYWYRQILGQKVEFLVSFYNNEISEKSEIFDDQFSVERPDGSNFTLKIRSTKLEDSAMYFCASKRDRANPTDTQYFGPGTRLTVL.

In its sample, this clonotype was seen a few times. J is TRBJ1-1 and V is TRBV9, with no clear D. V was pared by 3 bases and J by 4 bases, with 13 bases between. Germline V gives CDR1 SGDLS, CDR2 YYNGEE. CDR3 size: 14 residues. CDR3 residues: CASSAHTRITEAFF. DNA for the CDR3: TGTGCCAGCAGCGCTCACACGAGAATCACTGAAGCTTTCTTT.

This clonotype was counted many times. This chain links TRBV2 with TRBJ2-3; 11 positions match TRBD2. Germline V gene lookup returns CDR1 SNHLY and CDR2 FYNNEI. The CDR3 runs to 16 residues. Trimming at V came to 9 bases and at J to 4 bases, leaving 12 bases not matched to a gene. The CDR3 is CASGEGLAVGADTQYF. The CDR3 nucleotides are TGTGCCAGTGGAGAGGGACTAGCGGTTGGGGCAGATACGCAGTATTTT.

V is TRBV4-1 and J is TRBJ2-7, with 7 bases that match TRBD2. Trimming took 1 base from V and 3 from J; bases not matched to a gene: 12. Germline CDR1 reads MGHRA; CDR2 reads YSYEKL. This CDR3 is built from 17 residues. In nucleotides, the CDR3 is TGCGCCAGCAGCCAAGGAAGTCCAGGACTAGGTATCTACGAGCAGTACTTC. Its translation is CASSQGSPGLGIYEQYF.

V gene TRBV7-9 combines with J gene TRBJ2-1; possibly TRBD2 for D (5 bases). The germline CDR1 and CDR2 sequences are SEHNR and FQNEAQ (reference sequence). The ends were cut back, 4 bases at V and 6 bases at J, with 22 bases in the middle. This CDR3 has 17 residues. Here the CDR3 reads CASSSSPGNPEGNEQFF. The CDR3 DNA sequence: TGTGCCAGCAGCTCATCCCCAGGTAACCCTGAGGGCAATGAGCAGTTCTTC.

The chain has TRBV18 and TRBJ2-3; no clear D gene. V shed 1 base and J shed 6 bases, with 11 bases lying between them. Germline V gene data show CDR1 as KGHSH and CDR2 as LQKENI. This CDR3 is 14 amino acids long. The CDR3 loop is CASSPRRSSDTQYF. The CDR3 DNA reads TGTGCCAGCTCACCACGTAGGTCATCGGATACGCAGTATTTT.

As concerns this clonotype: One junction end does not reproduce the germline sequence, and a read error may be involved. The V call is TRBV20-1, the J call TRBJ2-7; 11 bases line up with TRBD2. Germline CDR1 is DFQATT and CDR2 is SNEGSKA (reference sequence). The CDR3 runs to 15 residues. The CDR3 DNA follows: TGCTGTGCTAGAGGGGGACTAGCGGAAACCTACGAGCAGTACTTC. Translation gives CCARGGLAETYEQYF.

This clonotype was picked up a small number of times. V gene TRBV3-1 combines with J gene TRBJ2-1; 13 nucleotides line up with TRBD2. This CDR3 spans 16 amino acids. Looked up from germline, CDR1 is LGHDT and CDR2 is YNNKEL (reference sequence). V lost 5 bases and J lost 5; bases outside the gene matches: 6. CDR3 loop: CASSARLAGGNNEQFF. The CDR3 coding sequence is TGTGCCAGCAGCGCCAGACTAGCGGGGGGAAACAATGAGCAGTTCTTC.

At least ten counts were recorded for this clonotype. The chain links TRBV5-1 to TRBJ1-2; 7 nucleotides line up with TRBD1. CDR3 size: 13 residues. The V gene end was trimmed by 4 bases and the J gene end by 4 bases; junction bases not matched to a gene: 4. Germline values: CDR1 SGHRS, CDR2 YFSETQ. This CDR3 is CASSEGQIYGYTF. The DNA for the CDR3 is TGCGCCAGCAGCGAGGGACAGATCTATGGCTACACCTTC.

This clonotype has a count of ten or more. The CDR3 here is CASSVAATASIKAQYF. The CDR3, as DNA: TGTGCCAGCAGCGTAGCGGCTACCGCAAGTATAAAGGCCCAGTACTTC. The V call is TRBV9, the J call TRBJ2-5; no definite D call. Germline CDR1 reads SGDLS; CDR2 reads YYNGEE. V was cut by 0 bases and J by 9 bases, with 21 bases left in between. This CDR3 is built from 16 residues.

This clonotype was seen more than once but under ten times. The chain couples TRBV29-1 to TRBJ2-7, with TRBD2 matching over 9 bases. Germline V lookup: CDR1 SQVTM, CDR2 ANQGSEA. The length of the CDR3 is 14 residues. Trimming removed 6 bases from V and 4 bases from J; junction bases left unmatched: 10. This CDR3 reads CSVEPAGGPYEQYF. The CDR3 coding sequence is TGCAGCGTCGAACCGGCGGGAGGGCCATACGAGCAGTACTTC.

This clonotype came up many times. The chain has TRBV5-1 and TRBJ1-3; TRBD1 matches at 9 bases. The length of the CDR3 is 14 residues. The junction had 3 bases not matched to a gene; V was cut back by 6 bases and J by 2 bases. Germline V CDR1 and CDR2: SGHRS, YFSETQ. Here the CDR3 DNA reads TGCGCCAGCACCGGGGACAGGGCTGGAAACACCATATATTTT. Residues: CASTGDRAGNTIYF.

This clonotype has ten or more counts. The chain links TRBV14 to TRBJ2-2; 9 positions agree with TRBD1. The germline V gene encodes CDR1 SGHDN and CDR2 FVKESK. This CDR3 has 17 amino acids. The V and J ends lost 0 bases and 2 bases, in that order; junction bases with no gene match: 4. DNA of the CDR3: TGTGCCAGCAGCCAAGATGGGACAGGGTTAAACACCGGGGAGCTGTTTTTT. Its protein is CASSQDGTGLNTGELFF.

This clonotype showed up many times. The rearrangement links TRBV5-6 to TRBJ1-1; D gene ambiguous. V gave up 0 bases and J gave up 1 base, with 10 bases separating them. Germline CDR1 is SGHDT and CDR2 is YYEEEE. This CDR3 spans 15 amino acids. CDR3 in DNA: TGTGCCAGCAGCTTGGATTGGGGAAAGAACACTGAAGCTTTCTTT. This codes for CASSLDWGKNTEAFF.

In its sample, this clonotype was seen many times. V gene TRBV5-6 combines with J gene TRBJ2-1, with D hard to call. CDR1 is SGHDT, CDR2 YYEEEE, per germline. Trimming cost V 3 bases and J 5 bases, with 18 bases left between them. The CDR3 is 16 amino acids. DNA of the CDR3: TGTGCCAGCAGCTCCCGGGCCCTGACGTGGAACAATGAGCAGTTCTTC. This codes for CASSSRALTWNNEQFF.